This T cell receptor beta chain was captured by sequencing in a study of control samples from healthy donors and cancer patients. TCRdb keeps only in-frame clones here, not all; method: immunoSEQ multiplex PCR. The sample includes 130,000 or so clones, roughly 90% seen only once; the top ten take approximately 8%. Trimming removed 2 bases at V and 6 bases at J, with 14 bases between. CDR1 and CDR2 from the germline V gene are MNHEY and SMNVEV (reference sequence). This CDR3 is built from 14 residues. This sequence joins TRBV27 and TRBJ2-7; D is tentatively TRBD1 or TRBD2 (5 bases each). This receptor was obtained from a man aged 45-60 years with head and neck cancer. Specimen: PBMCs. CDR3 coding DNA: TGTGCCAGCAGTTTAGGGGCCAGGGACCCCGAGCAGTACTTC. Translated, it gives CASSLGARDPEQYF.